Following are 8 T cell receptor beta chains from one sample sequenced in a study of blood T cell repertoires in COVID-19. Using immunoSEQ multiplex PCR, the repertoire was profiled, and TCRdb retains in-frame clones only, with some absent. The table records more than 90,000 clones, 85% of them present only once. Specimen: peripheral blood. The receptors shown here come from an older woman with active or convalescent COVID-19.

J is TRBJ1-6 and V is TRBV5-8, with D hard to call. V was shortened by 4 bases and J by 8 bases, with 10 bases between the two germline ends. Germline values: CDR1 SGHTS, CDR2 YDEGEE. The CDR3 consists of 13 residues. CDR3 loop: CASSPVGDSPLHF. In DNA form, the CDR3 reads TGTGCCAGCAGCCCGGTCGGGGATTCACCCCTCCACTTT. Supplemented by reference TRBV5-8 and TRBJ1-6, the full variable domain reads EAGVTQSPTHLIKTRGQQATLRCSPISGHTSVYWYQQALGLGLQFLLWYDEGEERNRGNFPPRFSGRQFPNYSSELNVNALELEDSALYLCASSPVGDSPLHFGNGTRLTVT.

The genes are TRBV10-3 and TRBJ1-6; 8 nucleotides line up with TRBD1. The CDR3 loop spans 14 amino acids. The ends lost 6 bases at V and 5 bases at J; junction bases unmatched: 3. The germline V gene has CDR1 ENHRY and CDR2 SYGVKD. CDR3 DNA sequence: TGTGCCATCAGGGCACAGGGGGATAATTCACCCCTCCACTTT. Protein sequence: CAIRAQGDNSPLHF.

V usage is TRBV5-7 and J usage is TRBJ2-1, with 11 bases identical to TRBD1. TRBV5-7 is annotated as an ORF whose role is uncertain. There are 15 residues in the CDR3. V trimming: 4 bases; J trimming: 7 bases; junction bases outside the gene matches: 7. CDR3 in DNA: TGTGCCAGCAGCAAGAAAGGGACAGGGGGGAATGAGCAGTTCTTC. It translates to CASSKKGTGGNEQFF.

The chain carries TRBV4-3 and TRBJ2-4; no firm D call. V was shortened by 0 bases and J by 6 bases, with 6 bases between the two germline ends. CDR1 and CDR2 from the germline V gene are LGHNA and YSLEER. The CDR3 loop spans 13 amino acids. The CDR3 is CASSQDEANIQYF. CDR3 DNA: TGCGCCAGCAGCCAAGATGAAGCAAACATTCAGTACTTC.

This clone was recorded once. This chain links TRBV5-1 with TRBJ2-1; 8 bases line up with TRBD2. Germline V gene data show CDR1 as SGHRS and CDR2 as YFSETQ. V shed 4 bases, J shed 0 bases, and the junction held 6 bases outside the gene matches. The CDR3 is 16 residues long. CDR3 in amino acids: CASSVTSAISYNEQFF. Written as DNA, the CDR3 is TGCGCCAGCAGCGTGACTAGCGCAATCTCCTACAATGAGCAGTTCTTC.

This clone was observed a handful of times. J is TRBJ2-7 and V is TRBV23-1, with TRBD1 identical over 9 bases. Being an ORF, TRBV23-1 has a function that is uncertain. V gave up 0 bases and J gave up 4 bases; unmatched junction bases: 10. CDR3 length equals 17 residues. CDR3 bases: TGCGCCAGCAGTCAATCACTGGGACAGGGATTCGGTTACGAGCAGTACTTC. This gives the protein CASSQSLGQGFGYEQYF.

V is TRBV27 and J is TRBJ1-2; 7 bases are shared with TRBD1. This CDR3 has 15 amino acids. After removal of 6 bases from V and 3 bases from J, the junction contained 10 bases not matched to a gene. Germline V gene lookup returns CDR1 MNHEY and CDR2 SMNVEV (reference sequence). CDR3 in amino acids: CASRKTGVTYYGYTF. CDR3 nucleotide sequence: TGTGCCAGCAGGAAAACAGGGGTCACTTACTATGGCTACACCTTC.

The V call is TRBV6-5, the J call TRBJ1-2, with 7 bases matching TRBD1. This CDR3 region has 14 residues. V lost 6 bases to trimming and J lost 4 bases; unmatched junction nucleotides: 8. Per germline, CDR1 MNHEY and CDR2 SVGAGI. The CDR3 nucleotides are TGTGCCAGCAGACGGGACAGCGCTACCTATGGCTACACCTTC. Translated: CASRRDSATYGYTF.